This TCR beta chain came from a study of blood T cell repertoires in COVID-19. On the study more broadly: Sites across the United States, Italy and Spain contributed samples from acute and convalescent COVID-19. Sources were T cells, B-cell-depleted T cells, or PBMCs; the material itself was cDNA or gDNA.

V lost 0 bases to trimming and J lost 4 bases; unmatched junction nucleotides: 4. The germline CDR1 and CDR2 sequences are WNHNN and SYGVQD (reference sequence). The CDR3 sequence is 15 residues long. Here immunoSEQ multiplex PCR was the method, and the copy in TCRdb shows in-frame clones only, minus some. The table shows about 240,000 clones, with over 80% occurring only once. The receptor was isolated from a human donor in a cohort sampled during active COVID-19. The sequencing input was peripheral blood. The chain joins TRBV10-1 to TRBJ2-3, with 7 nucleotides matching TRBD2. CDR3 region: CASSESGGKADTQYF. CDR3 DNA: TGCGCCAGCAGTGAGTCGGGGGGGAAGGCAGATACGCAGTATTTT.